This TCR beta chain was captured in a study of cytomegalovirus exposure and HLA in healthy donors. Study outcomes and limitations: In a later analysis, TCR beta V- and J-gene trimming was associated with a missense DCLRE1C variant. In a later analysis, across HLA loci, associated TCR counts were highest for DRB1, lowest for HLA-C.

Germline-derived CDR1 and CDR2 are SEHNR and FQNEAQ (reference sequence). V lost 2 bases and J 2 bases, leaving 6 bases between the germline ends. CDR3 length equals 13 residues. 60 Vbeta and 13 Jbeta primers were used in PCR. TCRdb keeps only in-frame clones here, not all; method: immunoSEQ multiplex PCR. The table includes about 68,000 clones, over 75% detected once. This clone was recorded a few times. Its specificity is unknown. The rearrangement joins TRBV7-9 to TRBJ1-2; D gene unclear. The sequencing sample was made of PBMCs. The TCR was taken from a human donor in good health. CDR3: CASSLHRNYGYTF. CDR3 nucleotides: TGTGCCAGCAGCTTACACAGAAACTATGGCTACACCTTC.